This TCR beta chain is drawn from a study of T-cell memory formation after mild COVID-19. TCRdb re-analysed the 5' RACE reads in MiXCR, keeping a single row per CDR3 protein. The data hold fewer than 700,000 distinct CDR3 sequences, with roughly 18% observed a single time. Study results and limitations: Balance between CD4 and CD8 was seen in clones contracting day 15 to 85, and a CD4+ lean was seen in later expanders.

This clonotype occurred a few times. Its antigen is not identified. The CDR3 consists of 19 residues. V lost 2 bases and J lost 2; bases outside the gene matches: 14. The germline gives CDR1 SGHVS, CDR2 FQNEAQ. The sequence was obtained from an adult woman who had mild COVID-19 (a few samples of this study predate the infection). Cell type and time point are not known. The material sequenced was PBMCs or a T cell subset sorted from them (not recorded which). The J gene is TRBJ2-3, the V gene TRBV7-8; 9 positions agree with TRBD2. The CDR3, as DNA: TGTGCCAGCAGCTTATTCGTTAGCGGGAGCAGGTCCCTCACAGATACGCAGTATTTT. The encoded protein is CASSLFVSGSRSLTDTQYF.